Following are 8 T cell receptor beta chains from one sample sequenced in a study of blood T cell repertoires in COVID-19. Method: immunoSEQ multiplex PCR; TCRdb's copy keeps in-frame clones and lacks some. The data contain approximately 290,000 clones, roughly nine tenths of them seen just once; the ten biggest clones take up 2% to 2.5%. Sequenced input: peripheral blood. Receptor source: a woman aged 25 to 39 with COVID-19, enrolled during active disease.

The chain couples TRBV4-1 to TRBJ1-1; 9 bases are shared with TRBD1. This CDR3 contains 15 residues. CDR1 is MGHRA and CDR2 is YSYEKL in the germline V gene. J gave up 11 bases and V 1 base, and 11 bases lay outside the gene matches. Written as DNA, the CDR3 is TGCGCCAGCAGCCAAGGGGGCCCGGGACAGGGCGAGGCTTTCTTT. Encoded protein: CASSQGGPGQGEAFF.

V and J are TRBV19 and TRBJ2-1; a weak D match, TRBD2 (6 bases). V was clipped by 6 bases and J by 3 bases, with 18 bases between them. The germline CDR1 and CDR2 sequences are LNHDA and SQIVND (reference sequence). This CDR3 has 16 amino acids. CDR3 DNA: TGTGCCAGTAGCCTCAAACTAGCAAGTATCTACAATGAGCAGTTCTTC. Translation gives CASSLKLASIYNEQFF.

The chain couples TRBV27 to TRBJ1-6; 7 positions match TRBD1. The CDR3 consists of 17 residues. The V segment lost 5 bases and the J segment 2 bases; nucleotides outside the gene matches: 9. CDR1 is MNHEY, CDR2 SMNVEV, per germline (reference sequence). The CDR3 nucleotides are TGTGCCAGCAGTGCCCCAGGGGGGATGACCTATAATTCACCCCTCCACTTT. It translates to CASSAPGGMTYNSPLHF.

The rearrangement links TRBV12-3 or TRBV12-4 to TRBJ2-5, with a tentative D call TRBD1 (5 bases). V shed 6 bases and J shed 2 bases, with 7 bases lying between them. The length of the CDR3 is 12 residues. In nucleotides, the CDR3 is TGTGCCAGCAGACGACAGCAAGAGACCCAGTACTTC. Residues: CASRRQQETQYF.

This clone has just one count. J is TRBJ2-1 and V is TRBV27; 8 nucleotides match TRBD2. The CDR3 consists of 15 residues. CDR1 is MNHEY and CDR2 is SMNVEV in the germline V gene (reference sequence). V lost 6 bases to trimming and J lost 8 bases; unmatched junction nucleotides: 12. This CDR3 reads CASSTPGLGLDEQFF. CDR3 nucleotide sequence: TGTGCCAGCAGCACACCGGGACTAGGGTTGGATGAGCAGTTCTTC.

The chain carries TRBV19 and TRBJ2-2; 10 bases are shared with TRBD1. This CDR3 has 16 residues. V lost 8 bases, J lost 2 bases, and 8 bases stayed unmatched. The germline V gene has CDR1 LNHDA and CDR2 SQIVND (reference sequence). This CDR3 reads CASRRDRGRNTGELFF. The CDR3 DNA sequence: TGTGCCAGTCGCCGAGACAGGGGGCGAAACACCGGGGAGCTGTTTTTT.

This clone is a singleton in its sample. The CDR3 DNA reads as TGTGCCAGCAGCGCGAGGGACATCGAAAAACTGTTTTTT. Its protein is CASSARDIEKLFF. V and J are TRBV13 and TRBJ1-4; the D gene is possibly TRBD1 (6 bases). V was trimmed by 5 bases and J by 8 bases, leaving 12 bases between them. CDR1 is PRHDT and CDR2 is FYEKMQ in the germline V gene (reference sequence). The CDR3 totals 13 residues.

V gene TRBV11-2 combines with J gene TRBJ2-2, with a tentative D call TRBD2 (5 bases). This CDR3 has 17 residues. Germline values: CDR1 SGHAT, CDR2 FQNNGV. V was shortened by 2 bases and J by 0 bases, with 13 bases between the two germline ends. In DNA, the CDR3 is TGTGCCAGCAGCTTATTTCTTGGACTCCCGAACACCGGGGAGCTGTTTTTT. This encodes CASSLFLGLPNTGELFF.